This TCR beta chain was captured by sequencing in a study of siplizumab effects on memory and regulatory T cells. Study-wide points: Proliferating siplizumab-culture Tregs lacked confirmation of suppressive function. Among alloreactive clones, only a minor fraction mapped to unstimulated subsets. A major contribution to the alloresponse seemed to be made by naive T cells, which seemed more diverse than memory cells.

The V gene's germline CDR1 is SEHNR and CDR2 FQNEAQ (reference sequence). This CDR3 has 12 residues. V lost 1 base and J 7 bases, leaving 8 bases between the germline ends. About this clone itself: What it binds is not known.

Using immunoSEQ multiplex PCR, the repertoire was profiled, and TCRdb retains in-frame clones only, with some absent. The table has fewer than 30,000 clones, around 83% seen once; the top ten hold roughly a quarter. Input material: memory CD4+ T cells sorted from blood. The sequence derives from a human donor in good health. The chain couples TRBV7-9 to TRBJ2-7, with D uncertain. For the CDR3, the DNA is TGTGCCAGCAGCTTAGAACTGGGGGAGCAGTACTTC. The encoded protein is CASSLELGEQYF.